A single sample gave rise to the 23 T cell receptor beta chains below, sequenced in a study of identical twins. TCRdb re-called the 5' RACE reads with MiXCR, one entry per CDR3 protein. This table holds approximately 410,000 distinct CDR3 sequences, around a sixth found once. Sequenced input: naive T cells sorted from blood. These receptors came from a man aged 50 to 60 in good health.

This clonotype was detected many times. The rearrangement uses TRBV29-1 and TRBJ2-7; D assignment may be TRBD1 or TRBD2 (5 bases each). V was cut by 2 bases and J by 2 bases, with 10 bases left in between. This CDR3 contains 13 residues. Germline CDR1 and CDR2: SQVTM and ANQGSEA. CDR3 residues: CSVEKGSPYEQYF. CDR3 sequence (DNA): TGCAGCGTTGAAAAGGGGAGTCCCTACGAGCAGTACTTC.

V and J are TRBV5-5 and TRBJ2-3; D possibly corresponds to TRBD2 (6 bases). V lost 2 bases, J lost 5 bases, and 12 bases lay in between. The CDR3 length is 14 residues. The germline V gene has CDR1 SGHKS and CDR2 YYEKEE (reference sequence). The CDR3 loop is CASSLYQGGDTQYF. The DNA of the CDR3 is TGTGCCAGCAGCTTATACCAGGGAGGAGATACGCAGTATTTT.

This clonotype turned up a few times. The chain combines TRBV7-9 with TRBJ2-5; D remains ambiguous. Germline lookup yields CDR1 SEHNR and CDR2 FQNEAQ (reference sequence). CDR3 size: 12 residues. The germline V and J ends were trimmed by 5 bases and 5 bases, with 9 bases remaining between them. DNA of the CDR3: TGTGCCAGCAGCCCCAGCACGGAGACCCAGTACTTC. This codes for CASSPSTETQYF.

This clonotype has ten or more counts. The V call is TRBV27, the J call TRBJ2-7; D may match TRBD1 or TRBD2 (5 bases each). The germline V gene encodes CDR1 MNHEY and CDR2 SMNVEV (reference sequence). The V end was cut by 8 bases, the J end by 0 bases, with 11 bases between. The CDR3 runs 13 residues. CDR3 region: CASQRDGSYEQYF. The CDR3 DNA reads as TGTGCCAGCCAAAGGGACGGCTCCTACGAGCAGTACTTC.

This clonotype has at least ten counts. The gene calls are TRBV6-6 and TRBJ2-7; either TRBD1 or TRBD2 may supply D (5 bases each). The V and J ends lost 1 base and 2 bases respectively, with 6 bases between them. CDR3 size: 13 residues. Germline lookup yields CDR1 MNHNY and CDR2 SVGAGI (reference sequence). CDR3 DNA: TGTGCCAGCAGTTACTTGGGGGCCTACGAGCAGTACTTC. Translated: CASSYLGAYEQYF.

This chain uses TRBV27 with TRBJ2-1; 11 bases agree with TRBD2. Germline CDR1 reads MNHEY; CDR2 reads SMNVEV (reference sequence). Trimming cost V 5 bases and J 7 bases; bases outside gene matches: 10. The CDR3 length is 16 residues. The CDR3 region is CASSPLAGGSWNEQFF. As DNA, the CDR3 is TGTGCCAGCAGTCCGTTAGCGGGAGGGAGTTGGAATGAGCAGTTCTTC.

This chain links TRBV4-3 with TRBJ2-3; D unclear. V was cut by 4 bases and J by 0 bases, with 23 bases left in between. This CDR3 region has 19 residues. CDR1 and CDR2 (germline): LGHNA, YSLEER. CDR3 protein: CASSREWGSDGFSTDTQYF. DNA for the CDR3: TGCGCCAGCAGCCGAGAATGGGGTTCCGACGGGTTTAGCACAGATACGCAGTATTTT.

There are a few counts of this clonotype. J is TRBJ2-3 and V is TRBV7-9; tentative D call: TRBD2 (6 bases). Germline values: CDR1 SEHNR, CDR2 FQNEAQ (reference sequence). V dropped 3 bases and J dropped 2 bases, with 12 bases sitting between them. The CDR3 sequence is 15 residues long. The CDR3 DNA sequence: TGTGCCAGCAGCTTTGGCGGGGAGAACACAGATACGCAGTATTTT. Protein: CASSFGGENTDTQYF.

This clonotype came up many times. V is TRBV29-1 and J is TRBJ1-3; D is unresolved. The V gene lost 4 bases and the J gene lost 3 bases, with 10 bases spanning the gap. The CDR3 loop spans 13 amino acids. The germline V gene encodes CDR1 SQVTM and CDR2 ANQGSEA. CDR3 protein: CSVVRAGGNTIYF. For the CDR3, the DNA is TGCAGCGTTGTACGGGCAGGTGGAAACACCATATATTTT.

There are many counts of this clonotype. The rearrangement joins TRBV12-3 or TRBV12-4 to TRBJ2-1; the match to TRBD2 covers 11 bases. The CDR3 has 15 residues. V lost 6 bases and J lost 6; bases outside the gene matches: 7. The CDR3 region is CASRPATSGTNEQFF. The CDR3 nucleotides are TGTGCCAGCAGGCCAGCGACTAGCGGGACCAATGAGCAGTTCTTC.

The chain uses TRBV29-1 and TRBJ2-7, with D tentatively TRBD1 (6 bases). Between the trimmed V and J ends, which lost 4 bases and 3 bases, there was a span of 13 bases. CDR3 size: 13 residues. Per the germline V gene, CDR1 is SQVTM and CDR2 is ANQGSEA. This CDR3 reads CSVGGSGVYEQYF. The CDR3, as DNA: TGCAGCGTTGGGGGGTCAGGGGTCTACGAGCAGTACTTC.

This clonotype was recorded at least ten times. The V call is TRBV18, the J call TRBJ1-2; D unresolved. The CDR3 consists of 16 residues. The germline CDR1 and CDR2 sequences are KGHSH and LQKENI. V lost 2 bases and J lost 0, with 13 bases in between. CDR3 sequence (DNA): TGTGCCAGCTCACCAATGGTACAGACGGCTAACTATGGCTACACCTTC. The encoded protein is CASSPMVQTANYGYTF.

This clonotype has a count of ten or more. The chain couples TRBV12-3 or TRBV12-4 to TRBJ1-5; 9 bases line up with TRBD1. This CDR3 comprises 14 residues. V shed 5 bases and J 6 bases; nucleotides not matched to a gene: 5. The CDR3 spells CASSEQGASQPQHF. In nucleotides, the CDR3 is TGTGCCAGCAGTGAACAGGGGGCGTCTCAGCCCCAGCATTTT.

V and J are TRBV4-3 and TRBJ2-1; the match to TRBD2 covers 9 bases. Per the germline V gene, CDR1 is LGHNA and CDR2 is YSLEER. Unmatched junction bases numbered 6, after V lost 0 bases and J lost 9 bases. The CDR3 loop spans 15 amino acids. CDR3 bases: TGCGCCAGCAGCCAAGATCAGACTAGCGGTCGTGAGCAGTTCTTC. It specifies CASSQDQTSGREQFF.

This clonotype has just a few counts. This rearrangement joins TRBV20-1 to TRBJ2-7; TRBD1 matches at 7 bases. Trimming removed 7 bases from V and 4 bases from J; junction bases left unmatched: 10. The germline gives CDR1 DFQATT, CDR2 SNEGSKA (reference sequence). The CDR3 extends over 13 amino acids. CDR3 DNA: TGCAGTGTCAGAGGACAGGCAGGGTACGAGCAGTACTTC. Its translation: CSVRGQAGYEQYF.

This clonotype showed up just a few times. The CDR3 here is CSARTTGTGGLEQFF. The CDR3 DNA reads as TGCAGTGCTAGAACCACCGGGACAGGGGGCTTAGAGCAGTTCTTC. The genes are TRBV20-1 and TRBJ2-1, with 12 bases identical to TRBD1. Trimming cost V 2 bases and J 10 bases; bases outside gene matches: 9. From germline, CDR1 is DFQATT and CDR2 SNEGSKA (reference sequence). CDR3 length: 15 amino acids.

This clonotype was observed at least ten times. The chain links TRBV20-1 to TRBJ2-7; possibly TRBD1 for D (6 bases). Between the trimmed V and J ends, which lost 0 bases and 0 bases, there was a span of 12 bases. Germline V CDR1 and CDR2: DFQATT, SNEGSKA (reference sequence). The CDR3 totals 15 residues. This CDR3 is CSARDVRDTSYEQYF. DNA for the CDR3: TGCAGTGCTAGAGATGTAAGGGACACCTCCTACGAGCAGTACTTC.

This clonotype occurred many times. The V call is TRBV11-2, the J call TRBJ2-5; D ambiguous. The CDR3 length is 11 residues. Germline V lookup: CDR1 SGHAT, CDR2 FQNNGV. V shed 3 bases and J shed 7 bases, with 6 bases lying between them. DNA for the CDR3: TGTGCCAGCAGCTTCCGACGGACCCAGTACTTC. Protein sequence: CASSFRRTQYF.

This clonotype occurred many times. This chain joins TRBV5-6 and TRBJ2-7; D gene unclear. This CDR3 comprises 11 residues. Between the trimmed V and J ends, which lost 2 bases and 10 bases, there was a span of 10 bases. Germline lookup yields CDR1 SGHDT and CDR2 YYEEEE. CDR3 sequence (DNA): TGTGCCAGCAGCTTTGACTCCGCACAGTACTTC. As protein: CASSFDSAQYF.

The J gene is TRBJ1-2, the V gene TRBV6-1; no definite D call. Trimming removed 6 bases at V and 6 bases at J, with 20 bases between. The V gene's germline CDR1 is MNHNS and CDR2 SASEGT. The CDR3 covers 15 residues. This chain's CDR3 is CASSLTLTGADGYTF. CDR3 nucleotide sequence: TGTGCCAGCAGCCTAACCCTCACGGGAGCAGATGGCTACACCTTC.

The gene calls are TRBV29-1 and TRBJ2-1; 7 bases are a match to TRBD1. The junction had 7 bases not matched to a gene; V was cut back by 2 bases and J by 3 bases. Germline CDR1 SQVTM, CDR2 ANQGSEA. The CDR3 is 15 amino acids. As DNA, the CDR3 is TGCAGCGTTGAAAGGTTTGGGACAGACTACAATGAGCAGTTCTTC. Its protein product is CSVERFGTDYNEQFF.

This clonotype was observed many times. The V gene is TRBV23-1, the J gene TRBJ2-2; D perhaps matches TRBD2 (6 bases). TRBV23-1 is treated as an ORF (open reading frame) with a function not yet certain. Trimming left V 4 bases short and J 1 base short, with 13 bases between. The CDR3 has 16 residues. CDR3 nucleotide sequence: TGCGCCAGCAGTCCTTACGCCGGGGGGAACACCGGGGAGCTGTTTTTT. Residues: CASSPYAGGNTGELFF.

This clonotype has ten or more counts. This rearrangement joins TRBV12-3 or TRBV12-4 to TRBJ2-1, with D perhaps TRBD2 (5 bases). The CDR3 runs to 13 residues. Trimming cost V 8 bases and J 4 bases, with 12 bases left between them. CDR3 residues: CASWKGAYNEQFF. The CDR3 DNA reads TGTGCCAGCTGGAAGGGAGCATACAATGAGCAGTTCTTC.